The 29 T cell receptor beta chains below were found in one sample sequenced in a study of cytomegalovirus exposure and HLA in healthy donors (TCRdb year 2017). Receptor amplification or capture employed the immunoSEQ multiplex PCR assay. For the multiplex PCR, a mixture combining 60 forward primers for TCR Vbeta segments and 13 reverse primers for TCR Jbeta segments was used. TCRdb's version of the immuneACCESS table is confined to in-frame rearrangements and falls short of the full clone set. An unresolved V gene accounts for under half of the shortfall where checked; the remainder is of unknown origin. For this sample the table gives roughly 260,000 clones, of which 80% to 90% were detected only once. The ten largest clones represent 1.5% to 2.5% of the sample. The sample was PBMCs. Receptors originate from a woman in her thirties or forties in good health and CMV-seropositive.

CDR3 coding DNA: TGCGCCAGCGGGACAGGGAACACCGGGGAGCTGTTTTTT. Translated: CASGTGNTGELFF. The chain joins TRBV23-1 to TRBJ2-2; 8 nucleotides line up with TRBD1. TRBV23-1 is reported as an ORF; its role is uncertain. The CDR3 runs to 13 residues. With V trimmed by 8 bases and J by 1 base, 0 bases remained unmatched.

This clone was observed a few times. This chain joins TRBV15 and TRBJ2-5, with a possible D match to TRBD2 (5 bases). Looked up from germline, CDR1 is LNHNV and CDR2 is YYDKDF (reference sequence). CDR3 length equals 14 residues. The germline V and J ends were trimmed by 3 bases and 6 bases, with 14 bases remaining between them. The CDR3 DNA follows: TGTGCCACCAGCAGCCCTGGGCTAGCAAAGACCCAGTACTTC. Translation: CATSSPGLAKTQYF.

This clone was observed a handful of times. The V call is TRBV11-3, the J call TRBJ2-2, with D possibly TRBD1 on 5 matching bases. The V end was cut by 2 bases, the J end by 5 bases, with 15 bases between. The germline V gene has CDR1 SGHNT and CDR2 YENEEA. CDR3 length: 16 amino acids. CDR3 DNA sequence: TGTGCCAGCAGCTTAAGGGGCAGGGCGAGAACCGGGGAGCTGTTTTTT. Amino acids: CASSLRGRARTGELFF.

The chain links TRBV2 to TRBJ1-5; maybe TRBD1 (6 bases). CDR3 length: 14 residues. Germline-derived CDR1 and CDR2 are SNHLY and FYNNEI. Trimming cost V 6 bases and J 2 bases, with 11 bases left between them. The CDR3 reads CASRAAGGNQPQHF. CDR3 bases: TGTGCCAGCAGAGCCGCAGGGGGCAATCAGCCCCAGCATTTT.

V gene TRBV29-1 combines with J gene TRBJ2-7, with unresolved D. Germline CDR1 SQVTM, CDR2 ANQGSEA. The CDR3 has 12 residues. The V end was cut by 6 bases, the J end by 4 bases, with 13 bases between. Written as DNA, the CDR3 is TGCAGCGTGGGTGAAAAGAGGTACGAGCAGTACTTC. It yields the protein CSVGEKRYEQYF.

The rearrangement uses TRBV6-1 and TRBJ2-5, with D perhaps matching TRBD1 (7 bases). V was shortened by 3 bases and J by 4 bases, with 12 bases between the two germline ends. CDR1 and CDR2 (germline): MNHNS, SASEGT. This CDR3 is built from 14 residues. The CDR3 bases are TGTGCCAGCAGTGATTCCAGGGGGGCAGAGACCCAGTACTTC. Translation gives CASSDSRGAETQYF.

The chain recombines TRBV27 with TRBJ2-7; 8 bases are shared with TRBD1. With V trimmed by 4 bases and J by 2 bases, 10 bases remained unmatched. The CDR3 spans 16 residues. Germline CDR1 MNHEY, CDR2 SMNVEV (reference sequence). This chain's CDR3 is CASSSTKTGEAYEQYF. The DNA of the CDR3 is TGTGCCAGCAGTTCTACAAAGACAGGGGAGGCCTACGAGCAGTACTTC.

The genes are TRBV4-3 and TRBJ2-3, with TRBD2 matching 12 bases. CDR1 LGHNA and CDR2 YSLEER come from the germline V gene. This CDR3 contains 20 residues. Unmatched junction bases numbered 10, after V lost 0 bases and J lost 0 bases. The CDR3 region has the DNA TGCGCCAGCAGCCAAGATGCTAGCGGGAGGGGCAGGACTAGCACAGATACGCAGTATTTT. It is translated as CASSQDASGRGRTSTDTQYF.

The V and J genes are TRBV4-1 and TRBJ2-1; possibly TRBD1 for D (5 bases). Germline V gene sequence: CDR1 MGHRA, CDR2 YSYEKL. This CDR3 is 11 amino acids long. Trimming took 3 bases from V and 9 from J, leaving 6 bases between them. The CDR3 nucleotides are TGCGCCAGCAGCCACGACAGTGAGCAGTTCTTC. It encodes CASSHDSEQFF.

DNA of the CDR3: TGTGCCAGCAGCTTTGAACGGGACTATGGCTACACCTTC. This translates into CASSFERDYGYTF. This chain joins TRBV7-2 and TRBJ1-2; no definite D call. Trimming cost V 3 bases and J 3 bases, with 8 bases left between them. Germline loops: CDR1 SGHTA, CDR2 FQGNSA. CDR3 size: 13 residues.

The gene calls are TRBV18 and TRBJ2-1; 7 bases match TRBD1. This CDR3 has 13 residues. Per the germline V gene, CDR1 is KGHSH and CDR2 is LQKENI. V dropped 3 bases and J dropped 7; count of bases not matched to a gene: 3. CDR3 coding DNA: TGTGCCAGCTCACCCGACAGGGCGAATGAGCAGTTCTTC. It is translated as CASSPDRANEQFF.

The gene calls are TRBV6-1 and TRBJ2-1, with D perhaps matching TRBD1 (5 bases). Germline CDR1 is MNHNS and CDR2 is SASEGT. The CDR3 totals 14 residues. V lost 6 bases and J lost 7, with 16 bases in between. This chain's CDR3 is CASRYTGDGNEQFF. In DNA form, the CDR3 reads TGTGCCAGCAGATACACAGGTGACGGGAATGAGCAGTTCTTC.

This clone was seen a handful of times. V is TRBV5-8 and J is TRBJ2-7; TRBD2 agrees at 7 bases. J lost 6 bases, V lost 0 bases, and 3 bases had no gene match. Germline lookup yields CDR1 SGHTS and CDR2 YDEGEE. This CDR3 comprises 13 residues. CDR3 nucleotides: TGTGCCAGCAGCTTGGGACTAGCATCCGAGCAGTACTTC. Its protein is CASSLGLASEQYF.

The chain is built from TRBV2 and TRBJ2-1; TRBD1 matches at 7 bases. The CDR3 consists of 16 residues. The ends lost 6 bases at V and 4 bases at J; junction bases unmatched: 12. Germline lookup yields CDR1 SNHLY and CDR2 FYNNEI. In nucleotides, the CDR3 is TGTGCCAGCAGAGCTAACCGGGACAGCTTTTACAATGAGCAGTTCTTC. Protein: CASRANRDSFYNEQFF.

CDR3 sequence: CASSLGGGYGYTF. In nucleotides, the CDR3 is TGTGCCAGCAGTTTAGGGGGGGGGTATGGCTACACCTTC. This chain connects TRBV28 to TRBJ1-2; a weak D match, TRBD1 (5 bases). The CDR3 length is 13 residues. Trimming cost V 2 bases and J 5 bases, with 9 bases left between them. The V gene's germline CDR1 is MDHEN and CDR2 SYDVKM.

CDR3: CASSAWDRGSGSPLHF. CDR3 DNA: TGTGCCAGCAGTGCCTGGGACAGGGGGTCGGGATCACCCCTCCACTTT. The rearrangement links TRBV27 to TRBJ1-6; 11 positions agree with TRBD1. From germline, CDR1 is MNHEY and CDR2 SMNVEV (reference sequence). The length of the CDR3 is 16 residues. J lost 10 bases, V lost 5 bases, and 10 bases had no gene match.

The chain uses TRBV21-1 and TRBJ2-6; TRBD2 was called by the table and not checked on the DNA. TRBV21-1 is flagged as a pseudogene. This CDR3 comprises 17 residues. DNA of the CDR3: TGTGCCAGCAGCAGGGGGGTGCGGGGCCCTGGGGCCAACGTCCTGACTTTC. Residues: CASSRGVRGPGANVLTF.

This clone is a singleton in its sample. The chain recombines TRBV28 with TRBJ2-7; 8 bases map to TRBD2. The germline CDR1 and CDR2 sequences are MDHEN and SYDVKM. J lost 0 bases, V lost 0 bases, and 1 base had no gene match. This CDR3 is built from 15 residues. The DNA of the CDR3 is TGTGCCAGCAGTTTATGGAGCGGGAGCTCCTACGAGCAGTACTTC. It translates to CASSLWSGSSYEQYF.

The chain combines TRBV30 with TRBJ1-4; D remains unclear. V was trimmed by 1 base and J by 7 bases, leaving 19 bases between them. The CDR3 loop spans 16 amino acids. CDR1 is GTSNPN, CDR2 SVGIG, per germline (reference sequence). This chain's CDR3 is CAWSGTSGISGEKLFF. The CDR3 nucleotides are TGTGCCTGGAGTGGCACCTCGGGAATTTCGGGTGAAAAACTGTTTTTT.

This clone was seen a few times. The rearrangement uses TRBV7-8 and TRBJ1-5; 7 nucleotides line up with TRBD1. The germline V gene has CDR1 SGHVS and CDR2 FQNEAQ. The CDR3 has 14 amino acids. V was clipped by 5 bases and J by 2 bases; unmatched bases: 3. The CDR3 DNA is TGTGCCAGCAGCCCAGGGACAGGCAATCAGCCCCAGCATTTT. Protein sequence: CASSPGTGNQPQHF.

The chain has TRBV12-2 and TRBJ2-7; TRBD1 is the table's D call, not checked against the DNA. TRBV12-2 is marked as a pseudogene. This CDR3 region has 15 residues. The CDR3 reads CASRSRTGATYEQYF. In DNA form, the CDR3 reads TGTGCAAGTCGCTCCCGGACAGGGGCAACCTACGAGCAGTACTTC.

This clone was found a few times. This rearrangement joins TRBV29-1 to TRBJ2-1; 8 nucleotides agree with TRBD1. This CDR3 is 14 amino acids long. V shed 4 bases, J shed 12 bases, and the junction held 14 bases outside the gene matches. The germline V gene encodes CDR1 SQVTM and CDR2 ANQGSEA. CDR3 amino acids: CSVVLRQGAYGQFF. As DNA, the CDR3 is TGCAGCGTTGTGCTCCGCCAGGGGGCCTATGGGCAGTTCTTC.

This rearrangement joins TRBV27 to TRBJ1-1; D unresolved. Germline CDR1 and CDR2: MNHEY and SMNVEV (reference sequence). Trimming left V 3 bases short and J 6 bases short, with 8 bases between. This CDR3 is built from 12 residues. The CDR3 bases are TGTGCCAGCAGTTTGAGCCCCCCTGAAGCTTTCTTT. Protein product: CASSLSPPEAFF.

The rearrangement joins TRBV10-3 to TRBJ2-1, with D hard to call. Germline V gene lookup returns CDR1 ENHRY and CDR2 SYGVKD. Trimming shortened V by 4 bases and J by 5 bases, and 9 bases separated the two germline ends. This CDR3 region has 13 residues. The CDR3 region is CAISGGQNNEQFF. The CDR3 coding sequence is TGTGCCATCAGTGGCGGCCAGAACAATGAGCAGTTCTTC.

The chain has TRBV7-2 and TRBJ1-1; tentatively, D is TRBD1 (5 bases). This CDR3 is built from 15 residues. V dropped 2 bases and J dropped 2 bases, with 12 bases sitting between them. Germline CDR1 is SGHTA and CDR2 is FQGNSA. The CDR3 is CASSLNQGLNTEAFF. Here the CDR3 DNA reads TGTGCCAGCAGCTTAAATCAGGGCCTAAACACTGAAGCTTTCTTT.

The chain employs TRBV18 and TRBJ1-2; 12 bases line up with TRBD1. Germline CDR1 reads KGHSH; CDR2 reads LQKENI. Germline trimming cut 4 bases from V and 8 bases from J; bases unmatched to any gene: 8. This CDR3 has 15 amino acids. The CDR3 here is CASSLSGTGGEGYTF. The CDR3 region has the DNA TGTGCCAGCTCACTTTCCGGGACAGGGGGCGAAGGCTACACCTTC.

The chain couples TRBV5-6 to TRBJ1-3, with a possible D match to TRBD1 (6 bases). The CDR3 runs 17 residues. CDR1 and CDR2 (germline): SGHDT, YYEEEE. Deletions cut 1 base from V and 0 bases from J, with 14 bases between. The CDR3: CASSLTAGANSGNTIYF. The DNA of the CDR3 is TGTGCCAGCAGCTTGACGGCAGGGGCAAACTCTGGAAACACCATATATTTT.

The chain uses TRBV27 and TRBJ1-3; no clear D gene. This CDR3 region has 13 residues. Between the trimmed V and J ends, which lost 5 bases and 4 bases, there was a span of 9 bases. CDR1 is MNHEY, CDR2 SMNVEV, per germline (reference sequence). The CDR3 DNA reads TGTGCCAGCAGTACCTCGAGAGGAAACACCATATATTTT. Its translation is CASSTSRGNTIYF.

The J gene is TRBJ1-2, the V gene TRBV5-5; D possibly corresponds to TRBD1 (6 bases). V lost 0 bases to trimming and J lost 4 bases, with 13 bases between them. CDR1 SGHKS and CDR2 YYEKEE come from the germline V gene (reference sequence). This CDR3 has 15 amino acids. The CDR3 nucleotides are TGTGCCAGCAGCTTGGTTAGAGGGGGTGCCTATGGCTACACCTTC. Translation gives CASSLVRGGAYGYTF.